The table lists the clone carrying this T cell receptor beta chain with a few counts. The antigen is not known. Using a J-beta primer mix together with a sample-barcoded 5' primer, a second PCR was run for roughly 7 to 12 cycles. TCRdb recomputed calls from the 5' RACE reads with MiXCR, one row per CDR3 protein. Of 550,000 to 800,000 distinct CDR3 sequences in the sample, 20% to 25% are singletons; the top ten hold roughly 3.7%. The sample comes from a study of blood T cells in healthy people across ages. The CDR3 sequence is 11 residues long. CDR1 and CDR2 from the germline V gene are SQVTM and ANQGSEA. V gave up 1 base and J gave up 6 bases, with 6 bases separating them. Study-level results: Both naive CD4+ cell counts and diversity were greater in long-lived donors than in aged donors. Unknown CMV status may confound age-related changes in expanded clones. Getting older went along with TCR beta diversity per million T cells dropping roughly linearly.

The sequenced sample was blood. This TCR was sampled from a man between 65 and 85 years old in good health. The gene calls are TRBV29-1 and TRBJ1-2; D possibly corresponds to TRBD1 (5 bases). This CDR3 is CSVEGGNGYTF. As DNA, the CDR3 is TGCAGCGTTGAAGGGGGGAATGGCTACACCTTC.